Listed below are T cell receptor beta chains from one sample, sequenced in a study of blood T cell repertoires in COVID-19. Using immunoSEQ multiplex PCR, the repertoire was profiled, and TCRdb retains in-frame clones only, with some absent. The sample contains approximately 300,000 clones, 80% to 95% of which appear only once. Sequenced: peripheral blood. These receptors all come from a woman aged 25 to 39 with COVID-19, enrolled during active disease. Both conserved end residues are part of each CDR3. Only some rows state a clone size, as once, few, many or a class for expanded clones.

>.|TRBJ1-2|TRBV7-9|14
CASSPGGTGYGYTF
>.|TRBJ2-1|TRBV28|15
CASSPPGLVDNEQFF
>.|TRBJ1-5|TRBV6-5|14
CASSPRGRNQPQHF
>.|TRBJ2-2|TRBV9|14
CASARLASTGELFF
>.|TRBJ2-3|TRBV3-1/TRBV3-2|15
CASSQASGRADTQYF
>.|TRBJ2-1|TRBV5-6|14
CASSYGQGRNEQFF
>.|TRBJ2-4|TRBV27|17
CASSITGTSGLGNIQYF
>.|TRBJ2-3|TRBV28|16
CASSSVGTSGPFTQYF
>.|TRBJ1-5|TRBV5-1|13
CASSLEGLQPQHF
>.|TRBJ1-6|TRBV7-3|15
CASSLSGQYNSPLHF
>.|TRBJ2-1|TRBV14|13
CASSHSGRTEQFF
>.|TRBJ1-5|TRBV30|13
CAWSGDSNQPQHF
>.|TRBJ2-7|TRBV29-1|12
CSASDRAREQYF
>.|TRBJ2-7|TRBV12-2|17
CASRFSFAGSQPYEQYF
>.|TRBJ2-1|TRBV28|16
CASSQAGGSSYNEQFF
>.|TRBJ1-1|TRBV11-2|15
CASSLDPVRNTEAFF
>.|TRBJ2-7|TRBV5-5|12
CASSLVQYEQYF
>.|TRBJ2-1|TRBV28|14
CASSPSGPYNEQFF
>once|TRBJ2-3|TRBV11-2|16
CASSLGVGGGTDTQYF
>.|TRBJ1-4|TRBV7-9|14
CASSMTGGREKLFF
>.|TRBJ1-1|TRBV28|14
CASSLWGRAPEAFF
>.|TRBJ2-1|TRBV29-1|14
CSVVWAGGNNEQFF
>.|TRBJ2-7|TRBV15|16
CATSRSGGTQGHEQYF
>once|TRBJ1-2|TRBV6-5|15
CASSYQGFLSYGYTF
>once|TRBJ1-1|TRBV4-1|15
CASSQSEARSTEAFF
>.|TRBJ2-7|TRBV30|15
CAWGNIGTGTYEQYF
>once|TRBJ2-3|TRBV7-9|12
CASSPSTDTQYF
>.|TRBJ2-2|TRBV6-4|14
CASSPYTSTGELFF
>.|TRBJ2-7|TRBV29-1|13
CSATGGTHYEQYF
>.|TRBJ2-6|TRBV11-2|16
CASSPTGLSGANVLTF
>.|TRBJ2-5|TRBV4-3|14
CASSQENGRETQYF
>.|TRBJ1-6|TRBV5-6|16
CASSLEWGSGNSPLHF
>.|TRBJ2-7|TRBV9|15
CASSALPGQVYEQYF
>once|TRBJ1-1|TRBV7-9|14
CASSFADRGTEAFF
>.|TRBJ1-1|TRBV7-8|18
CASSLVPRGGAVNTEAFF
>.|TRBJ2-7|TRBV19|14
CASSIYRNPYEQYF
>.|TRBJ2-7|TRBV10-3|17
CAISELPGHSPAYEQYF
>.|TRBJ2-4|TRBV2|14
CASSGGRQGYIQYF
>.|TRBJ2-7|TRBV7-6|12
CASSPGANEQYF
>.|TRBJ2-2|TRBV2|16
CASSLGTSGRGGELFF
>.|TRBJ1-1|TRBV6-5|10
CASSQGEAFF
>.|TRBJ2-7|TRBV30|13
CAWSVGQAYEQYF
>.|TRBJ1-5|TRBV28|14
CASSPGQGNQPQHF